These 25 T cell receptor beta chains were all obtained from the same sample, sequenced in a study of T cell responses to AZD1222 COVID-19 vaccine. Data came from immunoSEQ multiplex PCR; TCRdb stores just in-frame clones and leaves some out. The sample carries about 110,000 clones, around 90% recorded once. The sequences come from peripheral blood, collected on day 0 of AZD1222 vaccination. The receptors come from an adult in good health.

The J gene is TRBJ1-5, the V gene TRBV6-2 or TRBV6-3; weak D call: TRBD1 (5 bases). Trimming stripped 4 bases from V and 0 bases from J, with 13 bases between. Per germline, CDR1 MNHEY and CDR2 SVGEGT. CDR3 size: 16 residues. The CDR3 sequence is CASSFPAGTSNQPQHF. The CDR3, as DNA: TGTGCCAGCAGTTTCCCCGCAGGGACTAGCAATCAGCCCCAGCATTTT.

The chain couples TRBV5-8 to TRBJ1-1, with D unclear. Trimming took off 7 bases at V and 10 bases at J, with 14 bases between the two ends. This CDR3 spans 11 amino acids. The germline V gene has CDR1 SGHTS and CDR2 YDEGEE. CDR3 sequence: CASSGGLAAFF. CDR3 bases: TGTGCCAGCTCCGGAGGTCTAGCAGCTTTCTTT.

The chain joins TRBV19 to TRBJ1-2, with D tentatively TRBD1 (6 bases). The ends were cut back, 5 bases at V and 2 bases at J, with 18 bases in the middle. Germline assignment: CDR1 LNHDA and CDR2 SQIVND (reference sequence). The CDR3 consists of 16 residues. The CDR3 coding sequence is TGTGCCAGTAGTCCCATACAGGGAAGGATAAACTATGGCTACACCTTC. Translating gives CASSPIQGRINYGYTF.

This chain joins TRBV10-3 and TRBJ1-1; 7 bases fit TRBD1. The junction had 4 bases not matched to a gene; V was cut back by 6 bases and J by 3 bases. Germline values: CDR1 ENHRY, CDR2 SYGVKD. The length of the CDR3 is 13 residues. The CDR3 is CAISITGDTEAFF. The CDR3 DNA is TGTGCCATCAGCATTACAGGGGACACTGAAGCTTTCTTT.

The gene calls are TRBV6-2 or TRBV6-3 and TRBJ2-2, with no clear D. This CDR3 contains 16 residues. Between the trimmed V and J ends, which lost 2 bases and 0 bases, there was a span of 10 bases. In germline, CDR1 is MNHEY, CDR2 SVGEGT. CDR3 nucleotide sequence: TGTGCCAGCAGTTACCCCCTTAAGGCGAACACCGGGGAGCTGTTTTTT. This translates into CASSYPLKANTGELFF.

V gene TRBV5-1 combines with J gene TRBJ2-1, with 8 bases fitting TRBD2. The germline CDR1 and CDR2 sequences are SGHRS and YFSETQ. The length of the CDR3 is 15 residues. Losses at the gene ends were 3 bases for V and 4 bases for J; bases not matched to a gene: 6. Here the CDR3 reads CASSSQRGTYNEQFF. The CDR3 DNA is TGCGCCAGCAGCTCACAGCGGGGGACGTACAATGAGCAGTTCTTC.

This clone has just a few counts. V is TRBV7-9 and J is TRBJ1-3, with TRBD1 as a possible D gene (5 bases). The CDR3 has 16 residues. CDR1 is SEHNR, CDR2 FQNEAQ, per germline (reference sequence). Trimming left V 2 bases short and J 1 base short, with 12 bases between. The CDR3 DNA reads TGTGCCAGCAGCTTACCTTCCGGGGGATCTGGAAACACCATATATTTT. Its protein is CASSLPSGGSGNTIYF.

The CDR3 DNA reads TGTGCCAGCAGCGTAGATGAGGGGGCGTATTCACCCCTCCACTTT. Translation: CASSVDEGAYSPLHF. This chain connects TRBV9 to TRBJ1-6, with TRBD1 matching 7 bases. The CDR3 is 15 residues long. Germline V gene data show CDR1 as SGDLS and CDR2 as YYNGEE. The V and J ends lost 0 bases and 8 bases, in that order; junction bases with no gene match: 5.

The V gene is TRBV28, the J gene TRBJ1-2; D not resolved. Germline V gives CDR1 MDHEN, CDR2 SYDVKM. Trimming left V 2 bases short and J 8 bases short, with 12 bases between. The CDR3 totals 13 residues. CDR3 region: CASSLGQYRGYTF. In DNA, the CDR3 is TGTGCCAGCAGTTTAGGCCAGTATCGGGGCTACACCTTC.

V usage is TRBV7-7 and J usage is TRBJ1-6; TRBD1 is a possible D gene (6 bases). With 5 bases removed from V and 5 bases from J, the gap between germline ends came to 10 bases. The CDR3 runs 14 residues. Per germline, CDR1 SSHAT and CDR2 FNYEAQ (reference sequence). CDR3 loop: CASSLGQNNSPLHF. CDR3 DNA: TGTGCCAGCAGCCTCGGACAGAATAATTCACCCCTCCACTTT.

A few counts support this clone. The V and J genes are TRBV27 and TRBJ2-7, with D possibly being TRBD1 or TRBD2 (5 bases each). Germline CDR1 MNHEY, CDR2 SMNVEV (reference sequence). Trimming removed 5 bases at V and 2 bases at J, with 16 bases between. The CDR3 runs 15 residues. The CDR3 region has the DNA TGTGCCAGCAGTGTAAGCTCCGGGACCGCCTACGAGCAGTACTTC. This translates into CASSVSSGTAYEQYF.

This chain joins TRBV14 and TRBJ1-1, with TRBD1 matching 8 bases. Germline V gene lookup returns CDR1 SGHDN and CDR2 FVKESK. This CDR3 contains 16 residues. With V trimmed by 0 bases and J by 11 bases, 14 bases remained unmatched. CDR3 sequence (DNA): TGTGCCAGCAGCCAAGATTACCCTCTTCAGGGGGCGAAGGCTTTCTTT. Protein product: CASSQDYPLQGAKAFF.

CDR3 sequence (DNA): TGTGCCAGTAGTCCAGGGACAGGGAGCTCCTACAATGAGCAGTTCTTC. This translates into CASSPGTGSSYNEQFF. This chain links TRBV19 with TRBJ2-1; 9 nucleotides match TRBD1. The CDR3 length is 16 residues. V trimming: 5 bases; J trimming: 0 bases; junction bases outside the gene matches: 5. CDR1 is LNHDA and CDR2 is SQIVND in the germline V gene (reference sequence).

The V call is TRBV6-5, the J call TRBJ1-5; a weak D match, TRBD1 (6 bases). V gave up 10 bases and J gave up 2 bases, with 18 bases separating them. CDR1 is MNHEY, CDR2 SVGAGI, per germline. The CDR3 is made up of 15 amino acids. The CDR3 reads CATLPGQTGNQPQHF. In nucleotides, the CDR3 is TGTGCCACCCTACCTGGACAGACGGGCAATCAGCCCCAGCATTTT.

With respect to this clone: This sample also contains other DNA sequences that code for the same CDR3. The chain recombines TRBV5-5 with TRBJ1-1; D is ambiguous. Per the germline V gene, CDR1 is SGHKS and CDR2 is YYEKEE (reference sequence). The CDR3 extends over 13 amino acids. The V end was cut by 1 base, the J end by 5 bases, with 9 bases between. The CDR3 DNA follows: TGTGCCAGCAGCTTGAATACAAGGACTGAAGCTTTCTTT. Its protein is CASSLNTRTEAFF. Variable domain in full (rest from reference TRBV5-5 and TRBJ1-1): DAGVTQSPTHLIKTRGQQVTLRCSPISGHKSVSWYQQVLGQGPQFIFQYYEKEERGRGNFPDRFSARQFPNYSSELNVNALLLGDSALYLCASSLNTRTEAFFGQGTRLTVV.

V usage is TRBV6-5 and J usage is TRBJ2-3; D gene unclear. The CDR3 has 14 amino acids. Germline loops: CDR1 MNHEY, CDR2 SVGAGI. The V and J ends lost 4 bases and 1 base respectively, with 9 bases between them. In DNA, the CDR3 is TGTGCCAGCAGTTTCTCCCTCGGCACAGATACGCAGTATTTT. This encodes CASSFSLGTDTQYF.

The chain carries TRBV4-3 and TRBJ2-3; 11 bases line up with TRBD2. This CDR3 has 17 amino acids. The trim removed 3 bases at V and 3 bases at J, leaving 8 bases unmatched. Germline lookup yields CDR1 LGHNA and CDR2 YSLEER. This CDR3 reads CASSHITSSGGTDTQYF. As DNA, the CDR3 is TGCGCCAGCAGCCACATTACTTCTAGCGGGGGGACAGATACGCAGTATTTT.

V usage is TRBV10-3 and J usage is TRBJ1-1; weak D call: TRBD1 (6 bases). Germline CDR1 and CDR2: ENHRY and SYGVKD. V was shortened by 11 bases and J by 1 base, with 14 bases between the two germline ends. The CDR3 length is 13 residues. This chain's CDR3 is CASGPTGNTEAFF. CDR3 coding DNA: TGTGCCTCGGGCCCGACAGGGAACACTGAAGCTTTCTTT.

The table lists this clone with a count of one. The chain is built from TRBV3-1 (or the pseudogene TRBV3-2) and TRBJ2-7, with 7 nucleotides matching TRBD2. Trimming at V came to 0 bases and at J to 9 bases, leaving 5 bases not matched to a gene. The CDR3 has 13 residues. CDR1 and CDR2 from the germline V gene are LGHDT and YNNKEL (reference sequence). CDR3 loop: CASSQERGGVQYF. DNA of the CDR3: TGTGCCAGCAGCCAAGAACGGGGAGGGGTGCAGTACTTC.

The J gene is TRBJ2-7, the V gene TRBV19; possible D gene TRBD1, 6 bases. Germline V gene data show CDR1 as LNHDA and CDR2 as SQIVND (reference sequence). The V gene lost 8 bases and the J gene lost 2 bases, with 13 bases spanning the gap. This CDR3 comprises 13 residues. CDR3 sequence: CASSGHEPYEQYF. As DNA, the CDR3 is TGTGCCAGTTCGGGACACGAGCCCTACGAGCAGTACTTC.

The gene calls are TRBV7-9 and TRBJ2-5, with 10 positions matching TRBD1. The J segment lost 5 bases and the V segment lost 6 bases, leaving 6 bases of the junction unmatched. This CDR3 contains 14 residues. The germline V gene encodes CDR1 SEHNR and CDR2 FQNEAQ (reference sequence). CDR3 nucleotides: TGTGCCAGCAGTTCTGACAGGGGGCAGGAGACCCAGTACTTC. It encodes CASSSDRGQETQYF.

V gene TRBV25-1 combines with J gene TRBJ2-3; D possibly uses TRBD1 or TRBD2 (5 bases each). CDR1 is MGHDK, CDR2 SYGVNS, per germline. This CDR3 region has 17 residues. Trimming stripped 4 bases from V and 3 bases from J, with 20 bases between. The CDR3 DNA is TGTGCCAGCAGTGCGACGCTAGGCCGGGACGGTACAGATACGCAGTATTTT. Protein: CASSATLGRDGTDTQYF.

The chain combines TRBV6-5 with TRBJ2-7, with a tentative D call TRBD1 (6 bases). CDR1 MNHEY and CDR2 SVGAGI come from the germline V gene. With 0 bases removed from V and 7 bases from J, the gap between germline ends came to 16 bases. CDR3 length equals 15 residues. This chain's CDR3 is CASSYSPQQGYEQYF. The CDR3 DNA reads as TGTGCCAGCAGTTACTCTCCACAACAGGGTTATGAGCAGTACTTC.

The chain recombines TRBV10-1 with TRBJ2-7; D remains ambiguous. The CDR3 totals 12 residues. Germline-derived CDR1 and CDR2 are WNHNN and SYGVQD (reference sequence). V lost 4 bases and J lost 4, with 8 bases in between. The CDR3 sequence: CASSGGPYEQYF. As DNA, the CDR3 is TGCGCCAGCAGTGGTGGACCTTACGAGCAGTACTTC.

This clone was seen more than once but under ten times. The chain employs TRBV6-5 and TRBJ1-1; 7 bases agree with TRBD1. V shed 8 bases and J 5 bases; nucleotides not matched to a gene: 8. CDR3 length: 13 residues. The germline V gene has CDR1 MNHEY and CDR2 SVGAGI. The CDR3: CASRGQALTEAFF. CDR3 sequence (DNA): TGTGCCAGCCGAGGACAGGCATTAACTGAAGCTTTCTTT.